The next 9 T cell receptor beta chains were all read from a single sample in a study of T-cell reconstitution after alpha-beta-depleted transplantation in children. Using unique molecular identifiers, the investigators prepared the TCRbeta library. Using its own MiXCR run on the PCR reads, TCRdb lists one record per CDR3 protein. The table shows 300,000 to 400,000 distinct CDR3 sequences, with roughly 21% occurring only once. Sequencing used PBMCs, mostly from graft donor cells, obtained 180 days after TCRalphabeta/CD19-depleted stem cell transplant. The origin of the receptors is a male patient younger than 18 who had a stem cell transplant for acute lymphoblastic leukemia, so the T cells may come from the graft donor.

The chain joins TRBV9 to TRBJ2-1; D is perhaps TRBD2 (5 bases). CDR1 and CDR2 (germline): SGDLS, YYNGEE. The CDR3 totals 15 residues. Between the trimmed V and J ends, which lost 4 bases and 1 base, there was a span of 12 bases. The CDR3 DNA follows: TGTGCCAGCAGCCTCCGCGGGTGGTCCTACAATGAGCAGTTCTTC. Amino acids: CASSLRGWSYNEQFF.

The CDR3 sequence is CKPSAGSYEQYF. CDR3 coding DNA: TGCAAACCCTCGGCAGGCTCCTACGAGCAGTACTTC. The J gene is TRBJ2-7, the V gene TRBV20-1; unclear D gene. The CDR3 has 12 residues. Germline CDR1 and CDR2: DFQATT and SNEGSKA (reference sequence).

The CDR3 DNA sequence: TGTGCCAGCACCCCCGACGGCTACAATGAAAAACTGTTTTTT. This sequence encodes CASTPDGYNEKLFF. The chain combines TRBV6-1 with TRBJ1-4; D unresolved. V gave up 7 bases and J gave up 5 bases, with 14 bases separating them. CDR3 size: 14 residues. Germline CDR1 and CDR2: MNHNS and SASEGT.

This chain links TRBV27 with TRBJ2-1, with 9 bases that match TRBD2. This CDR3 is 20 amino acids long. Looked up from germline, CDR1 is MNHEY and CDR2 is SMNVEV (reference sequence). J gave up 7 bases and V 5 bases, and 24 bases lay outside the gene matches. The CDR3 spells CASSASSGIHPIYLRNEQFF. The CDR3 DNA sequence: TGTGCCAGCAGTGCTTCTAGCGGGATTCACCCAATTTACCTTAGGAATGAGCAGTTCTTC.

Only a few counts were recorded for this clonotype. This chain connects TRBV12-3 or TRBV12-4 to TRBJ2-7, with D possibly TRBD1 on 5 matching bases. Trimming stripped 6 bases from V and 3 bases from J, with 24 bases between. The CDR3 totals 17 residues. DNA of the CDR3: TGTGCCAGCAGCAGCCCCGGTAGGGGTAGGTCCTACTACGAGCAGTACTTC. Protein product: CASSSPGRGRSYYEQYF.

This clonotype has a handful of counts. The rearrangement joins TRBV10-3 to TRBJ2-7; 11 bases agree with TRBD2. CDR3 length: 15 amino acids. The V segment lost 7 bases and the J segment 4 bases; nucleotides outside the gene matches: 9. Per the germline V gene, CDR1 is ENHRY and CDR2 is SYGVKD. The CDR3 DNA follows: TGTGCCATCAAGGGTTTGGCTAGCGGGAGGTACGAGCAGTACTTC. Its translation is CAIKGLASGRYEQYF.

The CDR3 sequence: CASSLGIRGRRETQYF. In DNA form, the CDR3 reads TGTGCCAGCAGCTTAGGAATCCGGGGCCGGCGGGAGACCCAGTACTTC. V usage is TRBV7-8 and J usage is TRBJ2-5; perhaps D is TRBD1 or TRBD2 (5 bases each). This CDR3 contains 16 residues. Per the germline V gene, CDR1 is SGHVS and CDR2 is FQNEAQ. Deletions cut 1 base from V and 5 bases from J, with 17 bases between.

For this clonotype: A read error may account for a junction end that differs from germline. The V and J genes are TRBV7-9 and TRBJ2-7; a possible D gene is TRBD1 (5 bases). The CDR3 is 15 amino acids. Germline V gene sequence: CDR1 SEHNR, CDR2 FQNEAQ (reference sequence). The CDR3 sequence is CASSSRQLPSYEQHF. As DNA, the CDR3 is TGTGCCAGCAGCTCGCGACAGTTACCTTCCTACGAGCAGCACTTC.

This clonotype was observed a few times. The V gene is TRBV3-1, the J gene TRBJ2-7, with D maybe TRBD2 (5 bases). Trimming stripped 1 base from V and 2 bases from J, with 9 bases between. Germline V gene data show CDR1 as LGHDT and CDR2 as YNNKEL (reference sequence). The CDR3 is 14 residues long. The CDR3 protein is CASSQGGRAYEQYF. The DNA of the CDR3 is TGTGCCAGCAGCCAAGGAGGGAGAGCCTACGAGCAGTACTTC.